The T cell receptor (beta chain) described here comes from a study of T-cell memory formation after mild COVID-19. Study-wide findings and caveats: Nothing confirmed that second-wave clones peaking on day 37 were specific for SARS-CoV-2.

TCRdb itself ran the 5' RACE reads through MiXCR, one entry per CDR3 protein. The table records some 210,000 distinct CDR3 sequences, roughly 27% of them present only once. This CDR3 region has 18 residues. Trimming removed 1 base at V and 2 bases at J, with 19 bases between. Germline CDR1 and CDR2: KGHDR and SFDVKD. This clonotype was seen just once. Its specificity is unknown. The source material was PBMCs or a T cell subset sorted from them (not recorded which). The TCR comes from an adult woman who had mild COVID-19 (a few samples of this study predate the infection). Cell type and time point are not known. The gene calls are TRBV24-1 and TRBJ2-5; the D is unclear. The CDR3 here is CATSDFAGSVGNQETQYF. CDR3 sequence (DNA): TGTGCCACCAGTGATTTTGCCGGGTCGGTCGGTAATCAAGAGACCCAGTACTTC.